A selection of T cell receptor beta chains follows, all from one sample in a study of shared clonotypes between healthy human individuals. TCRdb's copy holds only in-frame clones and misses some; the assay was immunoSEQ multiplex PCR. The sample contains about 1,900,000 clones, approximately 95% of which appear only once. Material: naive CD8+ T cells sorted from blood. These receptors all stem from a man aged 18 to 29 in good health. CDR3s leave out the opening cysteine and the closing phenylalanine or tryptophan. Size values are once, few and many counts, or a class for expanded clones, and some rows have none.

abundance	v_gene	j_gene	CDR3aa
once	TRBV7-6	TRBJ2-3	ASSPGGGTDTQY
NA	TRBV5-6	TRBJ2-7	ASSFSGAVYEQY
once	TRBV5-6	TRBJ2-1	ASSSDTSYNEQF
NA	TRBV11-2	TRBJ2-7	ASSYGGFYEQY
NA	TRBV28	TRBJ1-2	ASSLVISPNYGYT
NA	TRBV7-2	TRBJ2-1	ASSPPDREGNEQF
NA	TRBV5-4	TRBJ2-7	ASSLGAGLSSYEQY
NA	TRBV30	TRBJ2-1	AWSMGPGEQF
NA	TRBV30	TRBJ1-6	AWGRQYNSPLH
NA	TRBV6-5	TRBJ2-1	ASSLPGAGNEQF
NA	TRBV5-1	TRBJ2-1	ASSPVDSYNEQF
NA	TRBV4-1	TRBJ2-7	ASRGTSSYEQY
NA	TRBV28	TRBJ2-2	ASRPGRRGTGELF
NA	TRBV7-9	TRBJ2-1	ASSLGASGLYNEQF
NA	TRBV6-5	TRBJ2-2	ASSYSTGVSGELF
NA	TRBV15	TRBJ1-1	ATSAGTSAEAF
NA	TRBV5-4	TRBJ2-7	ASSSGGLPYEQY
NA	TRBV19	TRBJ2-1	ASSIDYEQF
NA	TRBV11-2	TRBJ2-5	ASSLGGLAVIPQETQY
once	TRBV11-2	TRBJ1-5	ASSLGWGYNQPQH
once	TRBV7-9	TRBJ2-2	ASSLVSGAPNTGELF
once	TRBV13	TRBJ2-3	ASSLSRGTDTQY
NA	TRBV6-5	TRBJ2-1	ASSYLRDLSYNEQF
NA	TRBV30	TRBJ1-1	ACEQGFVTEAF
NA	TRBV19	TRBJ2-5	ASRGTLAETQY
NA	TRBV27	TRBJ2-3	ASSQRTSGVTDTQY
NA	TRBV10-3	TRBJ2-5	AISGLGGQETQY
NA	TRBV15	TRBJ1-2	ATSMADPVYGYT
NA	TRBV27	TRBJ1-2	ASSPLGGGGYGYT
NA	TRBV4-1	TRBJ1-6	ASRLQGVGNSPLH
NA	TRBV27	TRBJ2-3	ASSPSGGIDTQY
NA	TRBV7-8	TRBJ2-5	ASSFTPSRAGGPETQY
once	TRBV11-2	TRBJ1-6	ASSPRTENNSPLH
once	TRBV4-3	TRBJ2-7	ASSQLVGAYEQY
NA	TRBV7-9	TRBJ1-1	ASSLGEWQENTEAF
few	TRBV11-2	TRBJ1-2	ASSLAADGYT
NA	TRBV7-2	TRBJ2-5	ASSLGSGGQETQY
NA	TRBV7-9	TRBJ1-2	ASSLELAGVGYGYT
NA	TRBV7-9	TRBJ2-2	ACRGPNTGELF
NA	TRBV5-6	TRBJ1-1	ASSFIGEGVNTEAF
NA	TRBV7-9	TRBJ2-5	ASSPYELAGDEEETQY
NA	TRBV4-1	TRBJ2-7	ASSPRGAGAYYEQY
NA	TRBV7-9	TRBJ1-1	ASSMEDMNTEAF
NA	TRBV7-9	TRBJ2-1	ASSPAAGTAYNEQF
once	TRBV27	TRBJ2-2	ASSLLAPGGVTGELF
NA	TRBV2	TRBJ2-2	ASSFGVGEYGELF
NA	TRBV6-1	TRBJ1-1	ASIDSLLIAF
NA	TRBV11-2	TRBJ2-7	ASSAEAGAYEQY
NA	TRBV7-3	TRBJ1-2	ASSSTGPTDYGYT
NA	TRBV5-6	TRBJ2-5	ASSRFEWPQY
few	TRBV6-6	TRBJ2-2	ASSQGANTGELF
once	TRBV29-1	TRBJ1-4	SVEDPATNEKLF
NA	TRBV11-2	TRBJ2-1	ASSFMASGYNEQF